This TCR beta chain was obtained from a study of OX40 agonist ivuxolimab in advanced cancers. Across the whole study: Patients treated during dose escalation were battling hepatocellular carcinoma, melanoma, renal cell or head and neck cancer. Prior anti-PD-1, anti-PD-L1 or anti-CTLA-4 therapy was allowed; 35% to 40% had some. Study-level points and caveats: CD8+ T cells averaged more expanded clones than CD4+.

With regard to this clone: Its antigen is not identified.

Germline-derived CDR1 and CDR2 are SNHLY and FYNNEI. The CDR3 covers 16 residues. V shed 2 bases and J shed 1 base, with 12 bases lying between them. Libraries were prepared by immunoSEQ multiplex PCR; TCRdb keeps only in-frame clonotypes and omits some of them. The table lists approximately 13,000 clones, around 84% of them singletons, with around a fifth in the top ten. The material sequenced was CD4+ or CD8+ T cells sorted from blood, taken in a trial of the OX40 agonist ivuxolimab. The origin of this receptor is an adult with an advanced solid tumor such as melanoma, head and neck, liver or kidney cancer. V is TRBV2 and J is TRBJ2-1; D is perhaps TRBD1 (7 bases). CDR3 in amino acids: CASSETPGGSYNEQFF. For the CDR3, the DNA is TGTGCCAGCAGTGAAACTCCAGGGGGGTCCTACAATGAGCAGTTCTTC.